The TCR beta chain described here comes from a study of vaccination and CD4 T cells after COVID-19. Overall study findings and caveats: SARS-CoV-2-reactive clonotype medians increased from about 20 to 38, not significantly. Convalescent patients had a median roughly 86% of reactive clones appearing only post-vaccination.

Trimming took 1 base from V and 3 from J; bases not matched to a gene: 6. Germline-derived CDR1 and CDR2 are SGHTA and FQGNSA. This CDR3 is built from 16 residues. Points on this clonotype: No antigen is known for it.

The time point is: late sampling 161 to 241 days after vaccination in a few convalescent patients. TCRdb re-called the PCR reads with MiXCR, one entry per CDR3 protein. The table lists tens of thousands of distinct CDR3 sequences, approximately 48% of them singletons, with under 6.5% in the top ten. This clonotype was obtained from a human donor who had recovered from COVID-19. The V gene is TRBV7-2, the J gene TRBJ2-1, with 7 nucleotides matching TRBD2. Sequences were derived from CD4+ T cells from blood, sampled about 7 months after SARS-CoV-2 vaccination. CDR3 nucleotides: TGTGCCAGCAGCTTAGTGTGGGAGGGCCGCTACAATGAGCAGTTCTTC. The encoded protein is CASSLVWEGRYNEQFF.